The present TCR beta chain was sequenced within a study of cytomegalovirus exposure and HLA in healthy donors (dated by TCRdb to the late 2010s). In the study overall: A later analysis indicated that the 120 or so validation repertoires were generated on the platform also employed for the 650 to 850 repertoires of the first cohort. The study aimed to test whether cataloging public T cell receptors could reveal signatures of past pathogen exposure. The study combined high-throughput TCR immunosequencing, statistical association of individual TCRs with disease status, and machine learning to predict cytomegalovirus infection status. Besides the first cohort of 550 to 750 subjects, a separate validation cohort made up of 120 different subjects was used.

About this clone: Its cognate antigen has yet to be identified. It has no much larger one-base neighbor in the sample; base qualities were not kept.

The library was generated by the immunoSEQ multiplex PCR assay. Per the original workflow: A statistical classification framework was built to diagnose cytomegalovirus status from the catalog of TCR beta chain sequences. Sourced from immuneACCESS, this table was stored by TCRdb with only in-frame sequences that have V and J called. A share of the clones is absent; for the studies checked, an unresolved V gene accounts for under half, and the remainder has no known explanation. V and J calls and clone size are given by that table; D and trimming were obtained from the DNA. The sample includes more than 110,000 clones, with approximately 87% observed a single time. The biggest ten clones account for less than 3% of the sample. The germline V gene (reference sequence) yields SEHNR for CDR1 and FQNEAQ for CDR2. V has 5 bases trimmed and J has 4 bases trimmed; junction bases matching no gene number 4. The CDR3 goes from the cysteine to the phenylalanine over 15 residues. Left in the record is the CDR3 DNA by itself, 45 bases read in frame from the first base.

Study-wide conclusions, independent of this receptor: In a later analysis, TCRs clustered in the first cohort were found to also tend to co-occur in the roughly 130 validation repertoires, with approximately 95% of cluster scores above 0. The validation cohort had no HLA typing available for a later analysis, so co-occurrence within that cohort was assessed over all 130 or so repertoires. Most TCR sequences were seen in very few donors, while some public TCRs were found in many individuals. A total of about 180 TCR beta chains were listed by the study as associated with cytomegalovirus. Cytomegalovirus status was reported to be diagnosed by the classifier with high specificity and sensitivity in both the original and validation cohorts. The authors suggested that the approach could potentially be generalized to other disease states and immunological phenotypes. In vitro tests confirmed that a few of the cytomegalovirus-associated TCR beta chains recognize cytomegalovirus antigens.

The donors were included in the validation cohort of roughly 130 subjects, a group kept apart from the 666-subject first cohort. Sequenced sample: PBMCs. This chain joins TRBV7-9 to TRBJ1-6, and 8 junctional nucleotides match TRBD1. This sequence originates from a man aged 18 to 30 in good health and CMV-seronegative. The encoded CDR3 is CASSVGTGYNSPLHF. The DNA sequence reads TGTGCCAGCAGCGTAGGGACAGGTTATAATTCACCCCTCCACTTT.